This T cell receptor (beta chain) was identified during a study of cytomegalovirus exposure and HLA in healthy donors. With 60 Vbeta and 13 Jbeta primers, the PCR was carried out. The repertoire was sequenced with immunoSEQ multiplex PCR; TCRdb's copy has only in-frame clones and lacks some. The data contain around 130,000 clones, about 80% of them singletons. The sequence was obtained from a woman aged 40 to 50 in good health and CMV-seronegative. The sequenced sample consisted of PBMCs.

The CDR3 protein is CASSPPGSGNTIYF. The CDR3 nucleotides are TGTGCCAGCAGCCCCCCCGGCTCTGGAAACACCATATATTTT. The chain recombines TRBV6-5 with TRBJ1-3, with D uncertain. The germline V gene has CDR1 MNHEY and CDR2 SVGAGI. V shed 6 bases and J shed 0 bases, with 9 bases lying between them. The CDR3 is 14 residues long.